This passage covers 23 T cell receptor beta chains from one sample sequenced in a study of T cell responses to AZD1222 COVID-19 vaccine. Assay used: immunoSEQ multiplex PCR; TCRdb lists only in-frame clones, some missing. The profile shows about 140,000 clones, approximately 84% of them singletons. This specimen consisted of peripheral blood, obtained on day 0 of AZD1222 vaccination. The origin of the receptors is an adult in good health.

The rearrangement joins TRBV2 to TRBJ1-4, with no clear D. CDR1 and CDR2 from the germline V gene are SNHLY and FYNNEI. CDR3 length equals 14 residues. V lost 8 bases, J lost 3 bases, and 13 bases lay in between. CDR3 nucleotides: TGTGCCAGCGACCCTCCGTGGGCTAATGAAAAACTGTTTTTT. As protein: CASDPPWANEKLFF.

This chain uses TRBV5-1 with TRBJ1-1; D is ambiguous. The CDR3 covers 14 residues. Looked up from germline, CDR1 is SGHRS and CDR2 is YFSETQ. Trimming stripped 3 bases from V and 6 bases from J, with 15 bases between. The CDR3 reads CASSSRARGAEAFF. The CDR3 region has the DNA TGCGCCAGCAGCTCCCGGGCCCGAGGCGCTGAAGCTTTCTTT.

The chain has TRBV24-1 and TRBJ1-2; D might be TRBD1 (5 bases). V was pared by 5 bases and J by 1 base, with 7 bases between. The CDR3 is made up of 13 amino acids. CDR1 and CDR2 from the germline V gene are KGHDR and SFDVKD. CDR3 in amino acids: CATSVDSNYGYTF. CDR3 sequence (DNA): TGTGCCACCAGTGTTGACAGTAACTATGGCTACACCTTC.

The chain is built from TRBV3-1 (or the pseudogene TRBV3-2) and TRBJ1-2; possible D gene TRBD1, 5 bases. Per the germline V gene, CDR1 is LGHDT and CDR2 is YNNKEL (reference sequence). V lost 0 bases to trimming and J lost 7 bases, with 6 bases between them. The CDR3 loop spans 12 amino acids. This CDR3 reads CASSQDRAGYTF. The CDR3 DNA reads as TGTGCCAGCAGCCAAGACAGGGCTGGCTACACCTTC.

The chain combines TRBV9 with TRBJ1-2; TRBD1 agrees at 9 bases. The CDR3 consists of 14 residues. Losses at the gene ends were 0 bases for V and 6 bases for J; bases not matched to a gene: 3. Germline CDR1 SGDLS, CDR2 YYNGEE. CDR3 in amino acids: CASSVVGQGDGYTF. The DNA for the CDR3 is TGTGCCAGCAGCGTAGTGGGACAGGGAGATGGCTACACCTTC.

The genes are TRBV24-1 and TRBJ1-2; tentative D call: TRBD1 (5 bases). Germline assignment: CDR1 KGHDR and CDR2 SFDVKD. Between the trimmed V and J ends, which lost 10 bases and 4 bases, there was a span of 24 bases. The CDR3 runs to 16 residues. CDR3 protein: CATSEGRDGASYGYTF. The CDR3, as DNA: TGTGCCACTTCAGAGGGCCGGGACGGAGCTAGCTATGGCTACACCTTC.

This chain links TRBV9 with TRBJ2-3, with a weak D call TRBD1 (5 bases). The V gene's germline CDR1 is SGDLS and CDR2 YYNGEE. V shed 0 bases and J shed 5 bases, with 16 bases lying between them. The CDR3 spans 16 residues. The CDR3 DNA reads as TGTGCCAGCAGCGTAGGGGGCAGGGATTTTAGAGATACGCAGTATTTT. Protein: CASSVGGRDFRDTQYF.

J is TRBJ1-4 and V is TRBV25-1; D unclear. CDR3 length: 15 amino acids. Germline lookup yields CDR1 MGHDK and CDR2 SYGVNS. V lost 2 bases, J lost 7 bases, and 14 bases lay in between. CDR3 sequence: CASSEIGAVPEKLFF. DNA for the CDR3: TGTGCCAGCAGTGAAATCGGCGCTGTCCCTGAAAAACTGTTTTTT.

The chain is built from TRBV27 and TRBJ1-5, with no clear D. The V end lost 5 bases, the J end lost 7 bases, and 12 bases lay between the germline ends. The CDR3 loop spans 13 amino acids. Germline V gives CDR1 MNHEY, CDR2 SMNVEV (reference sequence). CDR3 sequence (DNA): TGTGCCAGCAGTGCCCTTAGTTCCCAGCCCCAGCATTTT. Residues: CASSALSSQPQHF.

The chain joins TRBV2 to TRBJ1-5, with no clear D. Germline V gene data show CDR1 as SNHLY and CDR2 as FYNNEI. This CDR3 contains 13 residues. Trimming took off 2 bases at V and 6 bases at J, with 8 bases between the two ends. The CDR3 DNA sequence: TGTGCCAGCAGTGAATCGGAGCGTCAGCCCCAGCATTTT. It is translated as CASSESERQPQHF.

This chain uses TRBV11-1 with TRBJ1-1, with D perhaps TRBD1 (5 bases). Trimming cost V 5 bases and J 5 bases, with 9 bases left between them. The V gene's germline CDR1 is SGHAT and CDR2 FQDESV (reference sequence). The length of the CDR3 is 12 residues. The CDR3 spells CASSRGGTEAFF. CDR3 in DNA: TGTGCCAGCAGCCGGGGGGGAACTGAAGCTTTCTTT.

V gene TRBV5-1 combines with J gene TRBJ1-6, with a weak D call TRBD1 (6 bases). This CDR3 has 15 residues. The V gene lost 4 bases and the J gene lost 8 bases, with 16 bases spanning the gap. Germline-derived CDR1 and CDR2 are SGHRS and YFSETQ. The CDR3 DNA reads TGCGCCAGCAGCCGCACCGATAGGGGGGATTCACCCCTCCACTTT. It is translated as CASSRTDRGDSPLHF.

The V call is TRBV7-6, the J call TRBJ1-4; tentatively, D is TRBD1 (6 bases). Between the trimmed V and J ends, which lost 5 bases and 0 bases, there was a span of 13 bases. This CDR3 has 16 amino acids. Per the germline V gene, CDR1 is SGHVS and CDR2 is FNYEAQ. For the CDR3, the DNA is TGTGCCAGCAGCCTCAGGGGAGGGGCAACTAATGAAAAACTGTTTTTT. It specifies CASSLRGGATNEKLFF. Supplemented by reference TRBV7-6 and TRBJ1-4, the full variable domain reads GAGVSQSPRYKVTKRGQDVALRCDPISGHVSLYWYRQALGQGPEFLTYFNYEAQQDKSGLPNDRFSAERPEGSISTLTIQRTEQRDSAMYRCASSLRGGATNEKLFFGSGTQLSVL.

The chain combines TRBV14 with TRBJ1-2; D might be TRBD1 (5 bases). V dropped 3 bases and J dropped 2 bases, with 10 bases sitting between them. CDR3 length: 14 residues. Per germline, CDR1 SGHDN and CDR2 FVKESK. CDR3 nucleotides: TGTGCCAGCAGCCACCTTGACAGAAACTATGGCTACACCTTC. Residues: CASSHLDRNYGYTF.

This clone was counted only a few times. The V call is TRBV18, the J call TRBJ1-6; D is unclear. The CDR3 runs 13 residues. The V gene lost 2 bases and the J gene lost 14 bases, with 13 bases spanning the gap. The germline gives CDR1 KGHSH, CDR2 LQKENI. In nucleotides, the CDR3 is TGTGCCAGCTCACCAACGACCTTAAACACCCTCCACTTT. Residues: CASSPTTLNTLHF.

The chain is built from TRBV7-9 and TRBJ1-2, with 9 positions matching TRBD1. This CDR3 is 13 amino acids long. CDR1 and CDR2 from the germline V gene are SEHNR and FQNEAQ (reference sequence). Losses at the gene ends were 5 bases for V and 6 bases for J; bases not matched to a gene: 4. The CDR3 nucleotides read TGTGCCAGCAGCGACCGGGACAGGGATGGCTACACCTTC. Its protein product is CASSDRDRDGYTF.

This clone was picked up one time. J is TRBJ2-3 and V is TRBV14, with TRBD2 matching over 10 bases. Trimming took 4 bases from V and 3 from J; bases not matched to a gene: 4. CDR3 length: 15 residues. Germline V CDR1 and CDR2: SGHDN, FVKESK. The CDR3 region is CASSPAGGRTDTQYF. The CDR3 bases are TGTGCCAGCAGCCCAGCGGGGGGGCGAACAGATACGCAGTATTTT. The full variable domain, its missing parts supplied by reference TRBV14 and TRBJ2-3, is EAGVTQFPSHSVIEKGQTVTLRCDPISGHDNLYWYRRVMGKEIKFLLHFVKESKQDESGMPNNRFLAERTGGTYSTLKVQPAELEDSGVYFCASSPAGGRTDTQYFGPGTRLTVL.

The J gene is TRBJ1-5, the V gene TRBV7-8; TRBD1 agrees at 7 bases. CDR1 SGHVS and CDR2 FQNEAQ come from the germline V gene. The ends lost 2 bases at V and 6 bases at J; junction bases unmatched: 10. The CDR3 covers 16 residues. This CDR3 reads CASSLRGQGGGQPQHF. CDR3 DNA: TGTGCCAGCAGCTTAAGAGGGCAGGGGGGAGGTCAGCCCCAGCATTTT.

The V gene is TRBV7-2, the J gene TRBJ1-5; TRBD1 aligns across 8 bases. Germline V lookup: CDR1 SGHTA, CDR2 FQGNSA. V shed 5 bases and J 2 bases; nucleotides not matched to a gene: 2. The CDR3 is 14 residues long. The CDR3 DNA is TGTGCCAGCAGCCCGGGACAGGGCAATCAGCCCCAGCATTTT. As protein: CASSPGQGNQPQHF.

On this clone: The DNA is left out, because the CDR3 cannot be placed on it with certainty; the CDR3 is given as TCRdb lists it. The chain has TRBV12-3 or TRBV12-4 and TRBJ1-6; TRBD1 was called by the table and not checked on the DNA. From its first to its last residue, the CDR3 has 13 amino acids. This CDR3 is CASSSSTSSTLHF.

V and J are TRBV5-1 and TRBJ2-7; perhaps TRBD1 as D (5 bases). Trimming shortened V by 0 bases and J by 3 bases, and 13 bases separated the two germline ends. CDR1 and CDR2 from the germline V gene are SGHRS and YFSETQ. This CDR3 is built from 15 residues. The CDR3 here is CASSLGQQLNYEQYF. CDR3 sequence (DNA): TGCGCCAGCAGCTTGGGACAGCAGCTTAACTACGAGCAGTACTTC.

The CDR3 loop reads CASSPDLPPPETQYF. CDR3 coding DNA: TGTGCCAGCAGCCCGGACCTACCGCCCCCAGAGACCCAGTACTTC. The V call is TRBV5-4, the J call TRBJ2-5; D not resolved. The germline V gene has CDR1 SGHNT and CDR2 YYREEE (reference sequence). This CDR3 is built from 15 residues. The V and J ends lost 4 bases and 4 bases respectively, with 17 bases between them.

This clone occurred once. The rearrangement joins TRBV3-1 (or the pseudogene TRBV3-2) to TRBJ1-3, with TRBD1 identical over 7 bases. V gave up 4 bases and J gave up 5 bases; unmatched junction bases: 2. The germline V gene has CDR1 LGHDT and CDR2 YNNKEL (reference sequence). This CDR3 region has 13 residues. Written as DNA, the CDR3 is TGTGCCAGCAGCCCGGGACAGAGAAACACCATATATTTT. Protein product: CASSPGQRNTIYF.